These 22 T cell receptor beta chains share one sample of origin, sequenced in a study of early T cells in non-severe SARS-CoV-2 infection (dated by TCRdb to the early 2020s). To prepare the library, 5' RACE was applied. Sequencing relied on a NextSeq 500. TCRdb's own reprocessing of the public reads used fastp at Q25 and MiXCR and kept productive beta chains. Identical CDR3 proteins give one entry, which carries the most common genes and DNA. This sample gives about 60,000 distinct CDR3 sequences in total; around 9% of them show up just once. Of the sample, roughly 3.2% falls within the top ten clones. Material for sequencing was whole blood. The receptor source for this set is an adult who was a healthcare worker with PCR-confirmed SARS-CoV-2 infection or an uninfected control (not recorded which).

This clonotype was observed a handful of times. The rearrangement links TRBV20-1 to TRBJ2-2; the D is unclear. Between the trimmed V and J ends, which lost 2 bases and 4 bases, there was a span of 14 bases. CDR1 DFQATT and CDR2 SNEGSKA come from the germline V gene (reference sequence). The CDR3 length is 15 residues. The CDR3 loop is CSARPRRSVTGELFF. CDR3 nucleotides: TGCAGTGCTAGACCTCGGCGTTCCGTCACCGGGGAGCTGTTTTTT.

Ten or more counts support this clonotype. The chain employs TRBV6-6 and TRBJ1-2; possibly TRBD1 for D (5 bases). CDR1 MNHNY and CDR2 SVGAGI come from the germline V gene (reference sequence). The CDR3 runs to 12 residues. V was cut by 10 bases and J by 3 bases, with 12 bases left in between. The CDR3 DNA follows: TGTGCCACTCGGCAGGGTGACTATGGCTACACCTTC. Its protein is CATRQGDYGYTF.

This clonotype has a count of ten or more. This chain uses TRBV7-8 with TRBJ2-1; 7 positions agree with TRBD2. V dropped 3 bases and J dropped 2; count of bases not matched to a gene: 10. Germline assignment: CDR1 SGHVS and CDR2 FQNEAQ. The CDR3 covers 17 residues. The CDR3: CASSLGGDLQTYNEQFF. As DNA, the CDR3 is TGTGCCAGCAGCTTGGGAGGGGACCTACAAACCTACAATGAGCAGTTCTTC.

This clonotype was seen more than once but under ten times. The chain has TRBV19 and TRBJ2-5; D might be TRBD1 (6 bases). CDR3 length: 13 residues. The germline V gene has CDR1 LNHDA and CDR2 SQIVND (reference sequence). V lost 6 bases and J 5 bases, leaving 13 bases between the germline ends. The CDR3 nucleotides are TGTGCCAGTAGCACTAACAGGGAGGAGACCCAGTACTTC. Translation gives CASSTNREETQYF. Full variable domain (rest looked up from reference TRBV19 and TRBJ2-5): DGGITQSPKYLFRKEGQNVTLSCEQNLNHDAMYWYRQDPGQGLRLIYYSQIVNDFQKGDIAEGYSVSREKKESFPLTVTSAQKNPTAFYLCASSTNREETQYFGPGTRLLVL.

This sequence joins TRBV4-2 and TRBJ2-1, with 11 bases fitting TRBD2. Germline CDR1 is LGHNA and CDR2 is YNFKEQ. This CDR3 has 13 amino acids. The V and J ends lost 2 bases and 15 bases, in that order; junction bases with no gene match: 6. The CDR3 DNA follows: TGTGCCAGCAGCCAAAGGCTAGCGGGAGGACCGTTCTTC. Protein sequence: CASSQRLAGGPFF.

This sequence joins TRBV29-1 and TRBJ1-2, with D perhaps matching TRBD1 (5 bases). Trimming pared 4 bases from V and 4 bases from J, leaving 13 bases between. CDR3 size: 13 residues. Germline values: CDR1 SQVTM, CDR2 ANQGSEA. The CDR3 region is CSVGDAGLYGYTF. The CDR3 bases are TGCAGCGTTGGTGACGCAGGGCTCTATGGCTACACCTTC.

This clonotype was counted between two and nine times. The chain carries TRBV19 and TRBJ2-5, with D unresolved. This CDR3 is 12 amino acids long. The germline V gene has CDR1 LNHDA and CDR2 SQIVND (reference sequence). V lost 4 bases, J lost 4 bases, and 7 bases lay in between. CDR3 DNA: TGTGCCAGTAGTAGCTTGGCAGAGACCCAGTACTTC. It yields the protein CASSSLAETQYF. The full variable domain, rest sourced from reference TRBV19 and TRBJ2-5, is DGGITQSPKYLFRKEGQNVTLSCEQNLNHDAMYWYRQDPGQGLRLIYYSQIVNDFQKGDIAEGYSVSREKKESFPLTVTSAQKNPTAFYLCASSSLAETQYFGPGTRLLVL.

The gene calls are TRBV6-5 and TRBJ2-5; 9 nucleotides line up with TRBD1. CDR3 length equals 15 residues. V shed 5 bases, J shed 4 bases, and the junction held 8 bases outside the gene matches. Looked up from germline, CDR1 is MNHEY and CDR2 is SVGAGI. CDR3 sequence reads: CASSPTGGAGETQYF. The CDR3 DNA reads TGTGCCAGCAGTCCAACAGGGGGCGCAGGAGAGACCCAGTACTTC.

This clonotype was counted only a few times. V usage is TRBV5-4 and J usage is TRBJ2-7, with TRBD1 as a possible D gene (9 bases). Germline-derived CDR1 and CDR2 are SGHNT and YYREEE (reference sequence). The CDR3 is made up of 15 amino acids. Trimming pared 4 bases from V and 3 bases from J, leaving 17 bases between. The CDR3 DNA is TGTGCCAGCAGCCCGGGGGGGACAGGGAGCTACGAGCAGTACTTC. It translates to CASSPGGTGSYEQYF.

In its sample, this clonotype was seen a few times. The V gene is TRBV20-1, the J gene TRBJ2-7, with 10 positions matching TRBD2. The CDR3 is 15 amino acids. Trimming removed 3 bases from V and 1 base from J; junction bases left unmatched: 6. Germline CDR1 DFQATT, CDR2 SNEGSKA (reference sequence). The DNA of the CDR3 is TGCAGTGCTAGGGATAGCGGGAGGATTTCCTACGAGCAGTACTTC. As protein: CSARDSGRISYEQYF.

This clonotype was recorded many times. The rearrangement joins TRBV10-3 to TRBJ2-2; D is perhaps TRBD1 (6 bases). Germline CDR1 reads ENHRY; CDR2 reads SYGVKD. This CDR3 comprises 14 residues. Trimming shortened V by 9 bases and J by 1 base, and 12 bases separated the two germline ends. The CDR3 nucleotides are TGTGCCATTCCCGGGACAATGAACACCGGGGAGCTGTTTTTT. This encodes CAIPGTMNTGELFF.

This clonotype was recorded many times. V usage is TRBV9 and J usage is TRBJ2-7; 11 bases match TRBD2. CDR1 SGDLS and CDR2 YYNGEE come from the germline V gene. This CDR3 has 15 amino acids. J lost 6 bases, V lost 0 bases, and 5 bases had no gene match. CDR3 sequence (DNA): TGTGCCAGCAGCGTAGAAACTAGCGGGAGATCCGAGCAGTACTTC. Protein product: CASSVETSGRSEQYF. Full variable domain (remainder filled in from reference TRBV9 and TRBJ2-7): DSGVTQTPKHLITATGQRVTLRCSPRSGDLSVYWYQQSLDQGLQFLIQYYNGEERAKGNILERFSAQQFPDLHSELNLSSLELGDSALYFCASSVETSGRSEQYFGPGTRLTVT.

This clonotype was counted between two and nine times. This sequence joins TRBV25-1 and TRBJ2-7; D not certain. The CDR3 runs to 12 residues. Trimming removed 2 bases from V and 6 bases from J, with 8 bases in between. CDR1 is MGHDK, CDR2 SYGVNS, per germline. For the CDR3, the DNA is TGTGCCAGCAGTGAAACCTACAGCGAGCAGTACTTC. The encoded protein is CASSETYSEQYF.

This clonotype came up many times. The rearrangement joins TRBV5-5 to TRBJ2-3; either TRBD1 or TRBD2 may supply D (6 bases each). CDR3 length: 13 residues. CDR1 SGHKS and CDR2 YYEKEE come from the germline V gene (reference sequence). Trimming took 0 bases from V and 10 from J, leaving 12 bases between them. CDR3 DNA sequence: TGTGCCAGCAGCTTGGCTGACGGGGGCCCGCAGTATTTT. Its translation: CASSLADGGPQYF.

A word on this clonotype: This may be a read error, as it is one base from a much larger clone. The conserved phenylalanine or tryptophan normally closing the CDR3 is absent here, so this likely arose from a read error. The chain joins TRBV27 to TRBJ2-3, with D perhaps assigned TRBD1 or TRBD2 (6 bases each). Germline V gene data show CDR1 as MNHEY and CDR2 as SMNVEV (reference sequence). Trimming cost V 2 bases and J 0 bases, with 12 bases left between them. The CDR3 length is 16 residues. The DNA of the CDR3 is TGTGCCAGCAGTTTACCCCCGGGGGCTAGCACAGATACGCAGTATCTT. Its translation: CASSLPPGASTDTQYL.

The table lists this clonotype with a few counts. The V gene is TRBV18, the J gene TRBJ2-5; no clear D. V was trimmed by 6 bases and J by 4 bases, leaving 12 bases between them. The CDR3 covers 13 residues. Germline values: CDR1 KGHSH, CDR2 LQKENI. CDR3 nucleotide sequence: TGTGCCAGCTCGCCGGCGACTCGAGAGACCCAGTACTTC. Its translation is CASSPATRETQYF. Filled out from reference TRBV18 and TRBJ2-5, the complete variable domain reads NAGVMQNPRHLVRRRGQEARLRCSPMKGHSHVYWYRQLPEEGLKFMVYLQKENIIDESGMPKERFSAEFPKEGPSILRIQQVVRGDSAAYFCASSPATRETQYFGPGTRLLVL.

There are many counts of this clonotype. The V gene is TRBV12-3 or TRBV12-4, the J gene TRBJ2-5, with 7 bases matching TRBD1. The CDR3 spans 15 residues. V gave up 6 bases and J gave up 4 bases; unmatched junction bases: 11. The CDR3 coding sequence is TGTGCCAGCAGCCTACAGGGGTACAGGGGAGAGACCCAGTACTTC. It is translated as CASSLQGYRGETQYF.

The V call is TRBV6-2 or TRBV6-3, the J call TRBJ2-7; TRBD2 matches 12 bases. J was trimmed by 5 bases and V by 4 bases; bases with no gene match: 12. CDR3 size: 17 residues. In germline, CDR1 is MNHEY, CDR2 SVGEGT. CDR3 DNA: TGTGCCAGCAGTTCCGCGACTAGCGGGAGTCATTCCGACGAGCAGTACTTC. Its protein product is CASSSATSGSHSDEQYF.

This clonotype was counted ten times or more. V gene TRBV20-1 combines with J gene TRBJ2-1; D may correspond to TRBD1 or TRBD2 (8 bases each). In germline, CDR1 is DFQATT, CDR2 SNEGSKA (reference sequence). CDR3 length equals 15 residues. Trimming left V 2 bases short and J 7 bases short, with 18 bases between. The CDR3 loop is CSARPGGGRKNEQFF. The CDR3 DNA reads as TGCAGTGCTAGACCAGGGGGCGGGAGGAAAAATGAGCAGTTCTTC.

In its sample, this clonotype was seen a few times. This sequence joins TRBV20-1 and TRBJ1-1, with TRBD1 matching over 7 bases. CDR1 DFQATT and CDR2 SNEGSKA come from the germline V gene (reference sequence). The CDR3 is 13 residues long. The V gene end was trimmed by 5 bases and the J gene end by 1 base; junction bases not matched to a gene: 4. The CDR3 sequence: CSAWQGGNTEAFF. CDR3 bases: TGCAGTGCTTGGCAGGGGGGGAACACTGAAGCTTTCTTT.

This clonotype was detected a few times. The CDR3 DNA sequence: TGTGCCAGCTCACCGCCCGGGACTAGCGGGAGCTACGAGCAGTACTTC. Its protein is CASSPPGTSGSYEQYF. The J gene is TRBJ2-7, the V gene TRBV18, with TRBD2 matching 14 bases. CDR1 is KGHSH, CDR2 LQKENI, per germline. V lost 3 bases and J lost 3; bases outside the gene matches: 4. This CDR3 spans 16 amino acids.

This clonotype was recorded many times. This rearrangement joins TRBV29-1 to TRBJ2-1; no reliable D call. CDR1 and CDR2 (germline): SQVTM, ANQGSEA. The CDR3 extends over 11 amino acids. V was trimmed by 2 bases and J by 9 bases, leaving 8 bases between them. The CDR3 DNA reads as TGCAGCGTTGAAATGGGGTTTGAGCAGTTCTTC. It encodes CSVEMGFEQFF.